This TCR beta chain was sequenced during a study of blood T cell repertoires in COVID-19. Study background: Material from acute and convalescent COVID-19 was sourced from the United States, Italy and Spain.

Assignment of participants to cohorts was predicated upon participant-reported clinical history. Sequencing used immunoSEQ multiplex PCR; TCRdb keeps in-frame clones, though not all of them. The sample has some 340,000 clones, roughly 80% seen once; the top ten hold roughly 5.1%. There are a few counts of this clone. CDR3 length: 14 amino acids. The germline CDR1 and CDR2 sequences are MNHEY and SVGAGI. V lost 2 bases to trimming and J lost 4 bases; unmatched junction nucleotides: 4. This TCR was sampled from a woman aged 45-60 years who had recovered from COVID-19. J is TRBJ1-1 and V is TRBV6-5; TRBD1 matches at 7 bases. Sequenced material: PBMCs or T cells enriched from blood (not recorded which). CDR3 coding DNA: TGTGCCAGCAGTTACCAAGGACAGGCCACTGAAGCTTTCTTT. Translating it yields CASSYQGQATEAFF.